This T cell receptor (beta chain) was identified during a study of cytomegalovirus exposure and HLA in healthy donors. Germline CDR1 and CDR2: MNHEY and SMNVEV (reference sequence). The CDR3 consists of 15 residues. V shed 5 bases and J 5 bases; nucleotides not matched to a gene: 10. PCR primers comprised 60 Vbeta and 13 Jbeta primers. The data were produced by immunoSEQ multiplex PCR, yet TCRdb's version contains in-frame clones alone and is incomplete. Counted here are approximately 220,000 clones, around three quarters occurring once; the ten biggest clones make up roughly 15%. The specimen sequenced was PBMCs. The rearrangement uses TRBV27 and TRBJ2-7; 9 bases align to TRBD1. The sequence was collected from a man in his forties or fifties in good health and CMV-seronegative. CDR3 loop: CASSDTGTGRNEQYF. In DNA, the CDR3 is TGTGCCAGCAGTGACACCGGGACAGGGAGGAACGAGCAGTACTTC.